The clone carrying this T cell receptor beta chain occurred many times. Its antigen is unknown. Study-level findings and limits: Tumor memory CD4+ T cell TCR gene usage clustered with blood and lymph node memory CD4+ cells and lymph node naive CD4+ cells.

CD4+CD45RO+CD25- cells were isolated as memory CD4+ T cells. V lost 5 bases and J lost 0, with 14 bases in between. CDR3 length: 17 residues. TCRdb re-analysed the 5' RACE reads in MiXCR, keeping a single row per CDR3 protein. The sample includes about 64,000 distinct CDR3 sequences, 22% seen only once; the top ten take 2.5% to 3%. The material sequenced was memory CD4+ T cells sorted from a lymph node. The subset was: memory CD4+ T cells, CD4+CD45RO+CD25-. This chain connects TRBV12-3 or TRBV12-4 to TRBJ2-6; D may be TRBD1 (7 bases). This TCR was recovered from a female donor with breast cancer. DNA for the CDR3: TGTGCCAGCAGTAACAGGGGACTGGCCTCTGGGGCCAACGTCCTGACTTTC. This codes for CASSNRGLASGANVLTF.